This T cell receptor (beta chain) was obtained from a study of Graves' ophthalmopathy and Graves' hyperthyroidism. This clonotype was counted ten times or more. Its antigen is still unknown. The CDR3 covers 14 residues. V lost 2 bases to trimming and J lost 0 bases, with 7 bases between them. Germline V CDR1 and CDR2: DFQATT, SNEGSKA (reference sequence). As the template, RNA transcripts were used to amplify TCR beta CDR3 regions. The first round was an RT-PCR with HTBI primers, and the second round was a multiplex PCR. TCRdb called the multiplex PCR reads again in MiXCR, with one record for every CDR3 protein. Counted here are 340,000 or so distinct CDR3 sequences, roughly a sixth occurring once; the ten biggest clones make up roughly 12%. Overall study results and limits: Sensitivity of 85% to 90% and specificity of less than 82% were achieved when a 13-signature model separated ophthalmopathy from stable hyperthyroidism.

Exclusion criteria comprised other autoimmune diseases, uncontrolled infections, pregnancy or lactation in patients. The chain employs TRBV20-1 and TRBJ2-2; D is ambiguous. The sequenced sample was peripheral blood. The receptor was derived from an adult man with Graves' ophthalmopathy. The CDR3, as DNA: TGCAGTGCTAGATCCGGATCGAACACCGGGGAGCTGTTTTTT. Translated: CSARSGSNTGELFF.